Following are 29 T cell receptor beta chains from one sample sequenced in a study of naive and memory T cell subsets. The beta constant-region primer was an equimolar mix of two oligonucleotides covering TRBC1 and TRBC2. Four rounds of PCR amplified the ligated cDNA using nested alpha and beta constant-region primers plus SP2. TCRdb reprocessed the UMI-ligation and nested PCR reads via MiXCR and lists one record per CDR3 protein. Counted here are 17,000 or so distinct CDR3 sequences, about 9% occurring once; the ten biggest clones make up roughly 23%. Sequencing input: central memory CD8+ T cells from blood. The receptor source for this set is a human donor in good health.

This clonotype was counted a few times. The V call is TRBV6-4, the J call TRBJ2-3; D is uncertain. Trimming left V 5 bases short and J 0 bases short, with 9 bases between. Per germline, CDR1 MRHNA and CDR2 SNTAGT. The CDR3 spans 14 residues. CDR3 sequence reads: CASSLEASTDTQYF. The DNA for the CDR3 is TGTGCCAGCAGTCTTGAAGCCAGCACAGATACGCAGTATTTT.

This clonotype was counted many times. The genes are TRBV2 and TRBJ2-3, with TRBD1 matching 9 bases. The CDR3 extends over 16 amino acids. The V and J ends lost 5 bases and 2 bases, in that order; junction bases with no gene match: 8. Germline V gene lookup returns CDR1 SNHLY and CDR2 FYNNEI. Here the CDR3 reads CASSIMTGGSTDTQYF. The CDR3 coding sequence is TGTGCCAGCAGTATTATGACAGGGGGATCCACAGATACGCAGTATTTT.

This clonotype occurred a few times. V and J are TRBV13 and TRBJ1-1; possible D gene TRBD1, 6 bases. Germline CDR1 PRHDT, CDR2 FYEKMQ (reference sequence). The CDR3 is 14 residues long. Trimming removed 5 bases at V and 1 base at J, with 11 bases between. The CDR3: CASSPRGWNTEAFF. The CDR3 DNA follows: TGTGCCAGCAGCCCCAGGGGCTGGAACACTGAAGCTTTCTTT.

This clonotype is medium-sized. The CDR3 loop reads CASSQDGEGSEAFF. CDR3 coding DNA: TGTGCCAGCAGCCAAGATGGGGAGGGCTCTGAAGCTTTCTTT. This rearrangement joins TRBV4-2 to TRBJ1-1; D is undetermined. This CDR3 comprises 14 residues. V was cut by 0 bases and J by 6 bases, with 11 bases left in between. CDR1 and CDR2 from the germline V gene are LGHNA and YNFKEQ.

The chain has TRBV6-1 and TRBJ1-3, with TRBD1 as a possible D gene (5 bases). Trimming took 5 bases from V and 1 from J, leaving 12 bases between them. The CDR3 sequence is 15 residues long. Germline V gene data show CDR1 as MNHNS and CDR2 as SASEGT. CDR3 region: CASSSQGDSGNTIYF. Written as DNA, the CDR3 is TGTGCCAGCAGTTCCCAGGGCGATTCTGGAAACACCATATATTTT.

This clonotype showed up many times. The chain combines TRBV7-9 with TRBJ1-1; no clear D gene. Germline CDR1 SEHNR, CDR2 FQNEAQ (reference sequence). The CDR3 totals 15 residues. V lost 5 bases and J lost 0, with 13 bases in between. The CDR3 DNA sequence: TGTGCCAGCAGCCCGTTGGGAGGGATGAACACTGAAGCTTTCTTT. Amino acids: CASSPLGGMNTEAFF.

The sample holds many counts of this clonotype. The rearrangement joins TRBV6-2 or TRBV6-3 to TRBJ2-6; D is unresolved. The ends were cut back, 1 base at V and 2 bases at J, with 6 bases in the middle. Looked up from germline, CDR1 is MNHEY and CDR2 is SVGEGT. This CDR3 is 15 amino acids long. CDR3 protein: CASSYLQTGANVLTF. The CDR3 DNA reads TGTGCCAGCAGTTACTTGCAAACTGGGGCCAACGTCCTGACTTTC.

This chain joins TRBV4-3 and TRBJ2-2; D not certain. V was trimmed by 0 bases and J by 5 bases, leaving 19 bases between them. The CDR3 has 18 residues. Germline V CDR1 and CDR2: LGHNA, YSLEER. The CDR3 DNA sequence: TGCGCCAGCAGCCAAGAAGGTGGCGGTTGGGTTGGAACCGGGGAGCTGTTTTTT. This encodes CASSQEGGGWVGTGELFF.

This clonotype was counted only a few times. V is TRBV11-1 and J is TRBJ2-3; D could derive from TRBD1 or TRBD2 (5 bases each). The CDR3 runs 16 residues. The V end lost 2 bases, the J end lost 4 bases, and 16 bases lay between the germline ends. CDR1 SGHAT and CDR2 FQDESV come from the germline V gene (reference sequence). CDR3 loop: CASSLLEAGPADTQYF. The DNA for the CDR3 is TGTGCCAGCAGCTTATTGGAGGCAGGGCCGGCAGATACGCAGTATTTT.

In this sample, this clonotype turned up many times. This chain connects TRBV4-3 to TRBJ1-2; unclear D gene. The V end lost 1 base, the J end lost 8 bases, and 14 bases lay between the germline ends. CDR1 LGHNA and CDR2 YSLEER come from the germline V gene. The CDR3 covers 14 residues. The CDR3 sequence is CASSQGPSSAGYTF. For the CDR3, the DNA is TGCGCCAGCAGCCAAGGCCCCTCATCAGCCGGCTACACCTTC.

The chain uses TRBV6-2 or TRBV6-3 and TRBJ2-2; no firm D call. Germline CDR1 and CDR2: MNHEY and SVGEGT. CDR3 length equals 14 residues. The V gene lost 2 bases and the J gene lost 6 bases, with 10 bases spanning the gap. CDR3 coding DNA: TGTGCCAGCAGTTACGATTTTGGGGCCGGGGAGCTGTTTTTT. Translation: CASSYDFGAGELFF.

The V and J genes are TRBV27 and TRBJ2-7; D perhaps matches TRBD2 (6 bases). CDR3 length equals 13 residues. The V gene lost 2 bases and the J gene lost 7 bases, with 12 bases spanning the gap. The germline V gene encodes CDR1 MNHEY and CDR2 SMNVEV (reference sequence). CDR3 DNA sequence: TGTGCCAGCAGTTTAGCGAACGGAGGGGAGCAGTACTTC. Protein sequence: CASSLANGGEQYF.

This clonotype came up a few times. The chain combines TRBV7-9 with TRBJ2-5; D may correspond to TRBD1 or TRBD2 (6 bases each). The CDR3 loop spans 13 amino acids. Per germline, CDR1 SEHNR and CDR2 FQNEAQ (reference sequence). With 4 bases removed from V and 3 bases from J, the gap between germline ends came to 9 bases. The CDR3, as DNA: TGTGCCAGCAGCTGGGGGGCGGAAGAGACCCAGTACTTC. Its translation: CASSWGAEETQYF. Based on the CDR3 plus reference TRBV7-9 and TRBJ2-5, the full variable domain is DTGVSQNPRHKITKRGQNVTFRCDPISEHNRLYWYRQTLGQGPEFLTYFQNEAQLEKSRLLSDRFSAERPKGSFSTLEIQRTEQGDSAMYLCASSWGAEETQYFGPGTRLLVL.

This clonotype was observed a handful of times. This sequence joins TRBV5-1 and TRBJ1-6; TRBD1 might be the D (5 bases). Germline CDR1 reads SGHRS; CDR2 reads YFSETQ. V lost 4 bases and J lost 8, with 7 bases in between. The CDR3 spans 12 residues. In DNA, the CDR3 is TGCGCCAGCAGCAGGGGAGATTCACCCCTCCACTTT. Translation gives CASSRGDSPLHF.

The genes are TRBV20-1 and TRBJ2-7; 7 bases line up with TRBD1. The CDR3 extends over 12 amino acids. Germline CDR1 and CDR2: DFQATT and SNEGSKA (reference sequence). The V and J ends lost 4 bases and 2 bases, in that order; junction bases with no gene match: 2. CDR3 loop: CSAITGAYEQYF. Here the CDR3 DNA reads TGCAGTGCTATTACAGGGGCCTACGAGCAGTACTTC.

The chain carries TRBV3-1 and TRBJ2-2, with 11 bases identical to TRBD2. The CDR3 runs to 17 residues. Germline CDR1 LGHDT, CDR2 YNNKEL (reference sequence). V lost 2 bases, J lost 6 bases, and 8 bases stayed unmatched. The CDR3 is CASSQSLTSGSAGELFF. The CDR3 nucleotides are TGTGCCAGCAGCCAATCCCTTACTAGCGGGAGTGCCGGGGAGCTGTTTTTT. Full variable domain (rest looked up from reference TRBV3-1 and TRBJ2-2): DTAVSQTPKYLVTQMGNDKSIKCEQNLGHDTMYWYKQDSKKFLKIMFSYNNKELIINETVPNRFSPKSPDKAHLNLHINSLELGDSAVYFCASSQSLTSGSAGELFFGEGSRLTVL.

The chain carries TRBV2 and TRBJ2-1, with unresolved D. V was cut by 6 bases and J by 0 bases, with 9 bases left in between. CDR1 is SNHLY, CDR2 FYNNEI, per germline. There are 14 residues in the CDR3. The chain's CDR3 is CASSLVDSYNEQFF. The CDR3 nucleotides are TGTGCCAGCAGCTTAGTAGACTCCTACAATGAGCAGTTCTTC.

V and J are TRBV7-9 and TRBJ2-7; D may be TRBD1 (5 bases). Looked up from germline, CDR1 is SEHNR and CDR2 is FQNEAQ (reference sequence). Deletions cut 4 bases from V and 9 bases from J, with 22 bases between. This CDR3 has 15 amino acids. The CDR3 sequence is CASSSHSGILAAQYF. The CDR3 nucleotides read TGTGCCAGCAGCTCCCATTCAGGGATCCTCGCGGCGCAGTACTTC.

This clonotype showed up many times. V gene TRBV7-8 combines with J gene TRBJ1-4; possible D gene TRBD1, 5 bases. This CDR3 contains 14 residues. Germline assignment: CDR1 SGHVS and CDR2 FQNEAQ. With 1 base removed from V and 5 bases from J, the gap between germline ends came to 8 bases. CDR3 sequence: CASSLGGRNEKLFF. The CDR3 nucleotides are TGTGCCAGCAGCTTAGGGGGCAGAAATGAAAAACTGTTTTTT. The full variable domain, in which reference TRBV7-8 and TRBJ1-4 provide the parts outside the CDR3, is GAGVSQSPRYKVAKRGQDVALRCDPISGHVSLFWYQQALGQGPEFLTYFQNEAQLDKSGLPSDRFFAERPEGSVSTLKIQRTQQEDSAVYLCASSLGGRNEKLFFGSGTQLSVL.

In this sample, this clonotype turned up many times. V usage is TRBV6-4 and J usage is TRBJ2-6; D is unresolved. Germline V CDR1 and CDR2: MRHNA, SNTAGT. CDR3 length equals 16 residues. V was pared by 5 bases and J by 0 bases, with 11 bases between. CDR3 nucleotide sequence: TGTGCCAGCAGTCACACTGCCCTCTCTGGGGCCAACGTCCTGACTTTC. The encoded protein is CASSHTALSGANVLTF.

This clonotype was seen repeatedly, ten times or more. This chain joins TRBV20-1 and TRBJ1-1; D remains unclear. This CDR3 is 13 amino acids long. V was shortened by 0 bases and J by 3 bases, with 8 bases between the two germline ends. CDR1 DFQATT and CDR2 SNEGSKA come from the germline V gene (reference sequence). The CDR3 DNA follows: TGCAGTGCTAGAGATGGGTCGGACACTGAAGCTTTCTTT. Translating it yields CSARDGSDTEAFF.

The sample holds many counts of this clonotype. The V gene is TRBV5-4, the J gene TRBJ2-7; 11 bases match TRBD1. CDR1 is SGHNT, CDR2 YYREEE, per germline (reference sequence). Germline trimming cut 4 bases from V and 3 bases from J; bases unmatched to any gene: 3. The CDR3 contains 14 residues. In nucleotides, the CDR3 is TGTGCCAGCAGCGCCGGGACAGGGGGCTACGAGCAGTACTTC. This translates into CASSAGTGGYEQYF.

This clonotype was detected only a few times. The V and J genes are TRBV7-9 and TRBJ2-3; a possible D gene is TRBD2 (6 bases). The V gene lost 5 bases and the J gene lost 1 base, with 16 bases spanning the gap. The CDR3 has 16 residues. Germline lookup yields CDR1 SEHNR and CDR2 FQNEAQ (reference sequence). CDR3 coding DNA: TGTGCCAGCAGCCCACCCGTGTGGGAGGGCACAGATACGCAGTATTTT. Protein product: CASSPPVWEGTDTQYF.

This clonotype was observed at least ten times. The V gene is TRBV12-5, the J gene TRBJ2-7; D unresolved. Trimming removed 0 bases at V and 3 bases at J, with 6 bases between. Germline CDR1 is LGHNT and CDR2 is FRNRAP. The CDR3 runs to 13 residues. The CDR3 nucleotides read TGTGCTAGTGGTTTGGTACCTTTCTACGAGCAGTACTTC. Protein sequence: CASGLVPFYEQYF.

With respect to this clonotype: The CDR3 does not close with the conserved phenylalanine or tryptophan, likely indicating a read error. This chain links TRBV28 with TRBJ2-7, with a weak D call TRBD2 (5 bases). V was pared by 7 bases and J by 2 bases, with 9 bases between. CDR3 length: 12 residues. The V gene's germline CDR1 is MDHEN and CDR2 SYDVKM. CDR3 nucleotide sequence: TGTGCCAGCACATCCGGGACCTACGAGCAGTACTCC. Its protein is CASTSGTYEQYS.

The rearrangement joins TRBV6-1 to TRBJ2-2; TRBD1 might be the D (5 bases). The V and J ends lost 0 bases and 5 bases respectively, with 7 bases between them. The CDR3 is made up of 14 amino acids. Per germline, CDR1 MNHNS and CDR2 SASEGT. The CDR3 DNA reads TGTGCCAGCAGTGAAGCCCCAGGGACCGGGGAGCTGTTTTTT. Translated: CASSEAPGTGELFF.

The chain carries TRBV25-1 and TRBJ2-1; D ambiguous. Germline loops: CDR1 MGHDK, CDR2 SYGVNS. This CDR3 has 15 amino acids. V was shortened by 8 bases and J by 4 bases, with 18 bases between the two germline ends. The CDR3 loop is CASSDGSMIYNEQFF. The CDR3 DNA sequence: TGTGCCAGCTCAGACGGCTCGATGATTTACAATGAGCAGTTCTTC.

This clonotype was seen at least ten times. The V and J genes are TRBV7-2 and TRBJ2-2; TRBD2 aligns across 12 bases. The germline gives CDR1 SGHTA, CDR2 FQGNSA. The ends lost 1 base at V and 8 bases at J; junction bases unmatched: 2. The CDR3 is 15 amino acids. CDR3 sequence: CASSLVTSGGGELFF. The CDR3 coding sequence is TGTGCCAGCAGCTTAGTAACTAGCGGGGGGGGGGAGCTGTTTTTT.

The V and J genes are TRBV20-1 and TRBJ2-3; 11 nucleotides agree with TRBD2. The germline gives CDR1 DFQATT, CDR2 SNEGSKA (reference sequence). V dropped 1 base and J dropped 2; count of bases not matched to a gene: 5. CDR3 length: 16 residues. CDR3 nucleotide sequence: TGCAGTGCTAGAGTACTAGCGGGAGCGATCACAGATACGCAGTATTTT. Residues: CSARVLAGAITDTQYF.